A selection of T cell receptor beta chains follows, all from one sample in a study of OX40 agonist ivuxolimab in advanced cancers. Profiling relied on immunoSEQ multiplex PCR, and the TCRdb table lists in-frame clones only, not all of them. The data show some 46,000 clones, approximately 88% seen once. The source material was CD4+ or CD8+ T cells sorted from blood, sampled in a trial of the OX40 agonist ivuxolimab. These receptor sequences come from an adult with an advanced solid tumor such as melanoma, head and neck, liver or kidney cancer. CDR3s include the opening cysteine and the closing phenylalanine or tryptophan. A D gene is named only where the DNA matches it firmly. For some rows the clone size is stated as once, few or many, or as a class when expanded; others skip it.

>NA|TRBV27|TRBJ2-7|TRBD1
CASSSPGTAAYEQYF
TGTGCCAGCAGTTCCCCCGGGACAGCCGCCTACGAGCAGTACTTC
>NA|TRBV27|TRBJ2-7|TRBD2
CATSSGGPYEQYF
TGTGCCACCTCTAGCGGGGGACCCTACGAGCAGTACTTC
>NA|TRBV27|TRBJ2-7|TRBD1
CASSFRPATGWAYEQYF
TGTGCCAGCAGTTTTCGCCCCGCGACAGGGTGGGCCTACGAGCAGTACTTC
>NA|TRBV7-2|TRBJ1-4|NA
CASSLISAAEKLFF
TGTGCCAGCAGCTTGATCTCGGCTGCAGAAAAACTGTTTTTT
>once|TRBV2|TRBJ2-7|NA
CASSEAGIPYEQYF
TGTGCCAGCAGTGAAGCGGGGATCCCCTACGAGCAGTACTTC
>NA|TRBV14|TRBJ2-7|NA
CASSQDGSAYEQYF
TGTGCCAGCAGCCAAGATGGGTCTGCCTACGAGCAGTACTTC
>NA|TRBV9|TRBJ1-5|NA
CASSDTGFNQPQHF
TGTGCCAGCAGCGACACAGGTTTCAATCAGCCCCAGCATTTT
>NA|TRBV27|TRBJ2-7|TRBD1
CASSLKQGAYEQYF
TGTGCCAGCAGTTTAAAACAGGGGGCTTACGAGCAGTACTTC
>NA|TRBV5-3|TRBJ2-2|TRBD2
CARSIRLAGDHRGAVF
TGTGCCAGAAGCATACGACTAGCGGGAGACCACCGGGGAGCTGTTTTT
>NA|TRBV7-9|TRBJ2-1|NA
CASSSRGGLPRGEQFF
TGTGCCAGCAGCTCCAGGGGGGGACTCCCCCGAGGTGAGCAGTTCTTC
>NA|TRBV4-3|TRBJ2-1|NA
CASSHEPGGGGNEQFF
TGCGCCAGCAGCCACGAACCAGGGGGCGGGGGCAATGAGCAGTTCTTC
>once|TRBV2|TRBJ1-2|NA
CASSAGRTNYGYTF
TGTGCCAGCAGTGCCGGGAGGACTAACTATGGCTACACCTTC
>NA|TRBV9|TRBJ2-1|NA
CASSVKTASSYNEQFF
TGTGCCAGCAGCGTAAAGACTGCTAGCTCCTACAATGAGCAGTTCTTC
>NA|TRBV5-1|TRBJ2-2|NA
CASSLAGIVTGELFF
TGCGCCAGCAGCTTGGCAGGGATTGTTACCGGGGAGCTGTTTTTT
>NA|TRBV5-1|TRBJ2-2|TRBD2
CASRGAGGPGELFF
TGCGCCAGCAGAGGAGCGGGGGGGCCCGGGGAGCTGTTTTTT
>NA|TRBV13|TRBJ2-6|NA
CASSLLYLFNRSGANVLTF
TGTGCCAGCAGCTTATTATACCTTTTCAACCGCTCTGGGGCCAACGTCCTGACTTTC
>NA|TRBV4-2|TRBJ2-2|TRBD2
CASSQAGSGGASTGKLFF
TGTGCCAGCAGCCAAGCAGGAAGCGGGGGGGCCAGCACCGGGAAGCTGTTTTTT
>NA|TRBV4-3|TRBJ2-4|NA
CASSQDRAIQYF
TGCGCCAGCAGCCAAGATCGCGCTATTCAGTACTTC
>NA|TRBV7-2|TRBJ1-5|NA
CASSLEAGLGNQPQHF
TGTGCCAGCAGCTTAGAGGCAGGGCTAGGGAATCAGCCCCAGCATTTT
>NA|TRBV30|TRBJ2-1|NA
CAWSAEGLGDEQFF
TGTGCCTGGAGTGCGGAGGGCTTGGGGGATGAGCAGTTCTTC
>NA|TRBV4-2|TRBJ2-1|NA
CASSQPTAPTYNEQFF
TGTGCCAGCAGCCAGCCGACAGCCCCTACCTACAATGAGCAGTTCTTC
>NA|TRBV4-2|TRBJ2-7|TRBD1
CASSLLPGQGASYEQYF
TGTGCCAGCAGCCTCCTACCGGGACAGGGGGCGAGCTACGAGCAGTACTTC
>NA|TRBV6-6|TRBJ2-7|NA
CASNQGQEQYF
TGTGCCAGCAATCAGGGCCAAGAGCAGTACTTC
>NA|TRBV6-5|TRBJ1-6|NA
CASSYYRDRSSPLHF
TGTGCCAGCAGTTACTACCGGGACCGGAGTTCACCCCTCCACTTT
>NA|TRBV6-5|TRBJ1-1|NA
CASGRLGTEAFF
TGTGCCAGCGGTCGCCTTGGGACTGAAGCTTTCTTT
>once|TRBV7-2|TRBJ2-4|TRBD2
CASSFGTSGGTRKNIQYF
TGTGCCAGCAGCTTCGGGACTAGCGGGGGGACCCGAAAAAACATTCAGTACTTC
>once|TRBV27|TRBJ1-1|NA
CASSYNAEAFF
TGTGCCAGCAGTTATAACGCTGAAGCTTTCTTT
>NA|TRBV9|TRBJ1-2|TRBD1
CASSVGQGINYGYTF
TGTGCCAGCAGCGTAGGACAGGGGATCAACTATGGCTACACCTTC
>NA|TRBV10-2|TRBJ1-1|NA
CASSFKVDGPTEAFF
TGCGCCAGCAGTTTTAAGGTAGACGGCCCCACTGAAGCTTTCTTT
>NA|TRBV29-1|TRBJ2-1|NA
CSVVSQGGIHEQFF
TGCAGCGTTGTATCCCAGGGTGGGATTCATGAGCAGTTCTTC
>NA|TRBV30|TRBJ2-1|NA
CAWDSPHNEQFF
TGTGCCTGGGACTCCCCCCACAATGAGCAGTTCTTC
>NA|TRBV4-3|TRBJ2-1|NA
CASSQELDTYNEQFF
TGCGCCAGCAGCCAAGAACTCGACACTTACAATGAGCAGTTCTTC
>NA|TRBV13|TRBJ2-5|TRBD1
CASSLGEGQKETQYF
TGTGCCAGCAGCTTAGGCGAGGGACAGAAAGAGACCCAGTACTTC
>few|TRBV7-3|TRBJ1-1|NA
CASSFGGKNTEAFF
TGTGCCAGCAGCTTCGGGGGGAAGAACACTGAAGCTTTCTTT
>NA|TRBV14|TRBJ2-7|NA
CASSPGSYEQYF
TGTGCCAGCAGCCCTGGCAGCTACGAGCAGTACTTC
>medium-sized|TRBV4-1|TRBJ2-2|TRBD2
CASRGEGTSGRAHPGELFF
TGCGCCAGCAGAGGGGAAGGGACTAGCGGGAGGGCCCATCCCGGGGAGCTGTTTTTT
>NA|TRBV9|TRBJ2-7|NA
CASSVGGGTYEQYF
TGTGCCAGCAGCGTAGGAGGTGGCACCTACGAGCAGTACTTC
>NA|TRBV25-1|TRBJ1-2|TRBD1
CASTGDRGYGYTF
TGTGCCAGCACCGGCGACAGGGGCTATGGCTACACCTTC
>NA|TRBV19|TRBJ2-7|NA
CASSIVSPPYEQYF
TGTGCCAGTAGTATAGTAAGCCCTCCCTACGAGCAGTACTTC
>NA|TRBV4-3|TRBJ2-5|TRBD2
CASSQDRGREETQYF
TGCGCCAGCAGCCAAGATCGAGGGAGGGAAGAGACCCAGTACTTC
>NA|TRBV4-3|TRBJ2-1|TRBD2
CASSQETSGSSYNEQFF
TGCGCCAGCAGCCAAGAGACTAGCGGGAGCTCCTACAATGAGCAGTTCTTC